These 9 T cell receptor beta chains were sequenced from one sample in a study of blood T cell repertoires in COVID-19. TCRdb keeps only in-frame clones here, not all; method: immunoSEQ multiplex PCR. The sample lists approximately 380,000 clones, about 85% occurring once. Sequencing input: peripheral blood. The receptors stem from a young woman with acute or convalescent COVID-19.

The chain joins TRBV5-8 to TRBJ2-2; D possibly corresponds to TRBD2 (5 bases). Trimming removed 0 bases at V and 7 bases at J, with 7 bases between. The CDR3 sequence is 13 residues long. Germline V gene sequence: CDR1 SGHTS, CDR2 YDEGEE. The CDR3 region has the DNA TGTGCCAGCAGCTTGGCAGCGGACGGGGAGCTGTTTTTT. This sequence encodes CASSLAADGELFF.

The chain uses TRBV28 and TRBJ1-1; D not certain. The CDR3 loop spans 17 amino acids. Trimming left V 2 bases short and J 1 base short, with 17 bases between. Germline V gene data show CDR1 as MDHEN and CDR2 as SYDVKM. The CDR3 nucleotides read TGTGCCAGCAGTTTAGGAGGGTCCCCGGTAGAGAACACTGAAGCTTTCTTT. The encoded protein is CASSLGGSPVENTEAFF. Supplemented by reference TRBV28 and TRBJ1-1, the full variable domain reads DVKVTQSSRYLVKRTGEKVFLECVQDMDHENMFWYRQDPGLGLRLIYFSYDVKMKEKGDIPEGYSVSREKKERFSLILESASTNQTSMYLCASSLGGSPVENTEAFFGQGTRLTVV.

This chain connects TRBV6-5 to TRBJ2-1, with D possibly TRBD2 on 6 matching bases. The V and J ends lost 5 bases and 1 base respectively, with 12 bases between them. In germline, CDR1 is MNHEY, CDR2 SVGAGI. CDR3 size: 15 residues. As DNA, the CDR3 is TGTGCCAGCAGTCCGTCGGGGGTGTCCTACAATGAGCAGTTCTTC. Its translation: CASSPSGVSYNEQFF.

Points on this clone: Different DNA sequences within this sample yield the same CDR3. The chain links TRBV19 to TRBJ1-1, with D unresolved. Per germline, CDR1 LNHDA and CDR2 SQIVND (reference sequence). CDR3 size: 14 residues. Trimming took off 3 bases at V and 2 bases at J, with 10 bases between the two ends. DNA for the CDR3: TGTGCCAGTAGTATTTATGAGGGCAACACTGAAGCTTTCTTT. This translates into CASSIYEGNTEAFF.

The chain is built from TRBV10-3 and TRBJ2-2; 9 bases line up with TRBD2. This CDR3 region has 16 residues. The germline V gene has CDR1 ENHRY and CDR2 SYGVKD. J was trimmed by 5 bases and V by 0 bases; bases with no gene match: 4. The CDR3 loop is CAISESRAGGTGELFF. The CDR3, as DNA: TGTGCCATCAGTGAGTCTAGAGCGGGAGGAACCGGGGAGCTGTTTTTT.

The chain is built from TRBV15 and TRBJ2-5; TRBD1 matches at 12 bases. CDR3 length equals 15 residues. The junction had 12 bases not matched to a gene; V was cut back by 11 bases and J by 5 bases. Germline loops: CDR1 LNHNV, CDR2 YYDKDF (reference sequence). The CDR3 coding sequence is TGTGCCTCATACCCCGGGACAGGGGGCGAGGAGACCCAGTACTTC. Encoded protein: CASYPGTGGEETQYF.

The chain is built from TRBV6-5 and TRBJ2-7, with no clear D. V lost 10 bases to trimming and J lost 7 bases, with 23 bases between them. This CDR3 spans 14 amino acids. Germline loops: CDR1 MNHEY, CDR2 SVGAGI. The CDR3 region is CATLFTPSSYEQYF. In nucleotides, the CDR3 is TGTGCCACCTTATTCACACCCAGTTCGTATGAGCAGTACTTC.

The chain joins TRBV11-2 to TRBJ1-1; maybe TRBD1 (6 bases). V lost 4 bases and J lost 0, with 9 bases in between. From germline, CDR1 is SGHAT and CDR2 FQNNGV. The CDR3 runs to 14 residues. The CDR3 is CASSSGTLNTEAFF. In DNA, the CDR3 is TGTGCCAGCAGCTCCGGGACACTGAACACTGAAGCTTTCTTT.

The V gene is TRBV6-2 or TRBV6-3, the J gene TRBJ2-5; 7 nucleotides match TRBD1. Looked up from germline, CDR1 is MNHEY and CDR2 is SVGEGT. The junction had 12 bases not matched to a gene; V was cut back by 6 bases and J by 2 bases. This CDR3 has 16 amino acids. Here the CDR3 reads CASSQSLGGWQETQYF. CDR3 coding DNA: TGTGCCAGCAGCCAAAGTCTAGGGGGCTGGCAAGAGACCCAGTACTTC.